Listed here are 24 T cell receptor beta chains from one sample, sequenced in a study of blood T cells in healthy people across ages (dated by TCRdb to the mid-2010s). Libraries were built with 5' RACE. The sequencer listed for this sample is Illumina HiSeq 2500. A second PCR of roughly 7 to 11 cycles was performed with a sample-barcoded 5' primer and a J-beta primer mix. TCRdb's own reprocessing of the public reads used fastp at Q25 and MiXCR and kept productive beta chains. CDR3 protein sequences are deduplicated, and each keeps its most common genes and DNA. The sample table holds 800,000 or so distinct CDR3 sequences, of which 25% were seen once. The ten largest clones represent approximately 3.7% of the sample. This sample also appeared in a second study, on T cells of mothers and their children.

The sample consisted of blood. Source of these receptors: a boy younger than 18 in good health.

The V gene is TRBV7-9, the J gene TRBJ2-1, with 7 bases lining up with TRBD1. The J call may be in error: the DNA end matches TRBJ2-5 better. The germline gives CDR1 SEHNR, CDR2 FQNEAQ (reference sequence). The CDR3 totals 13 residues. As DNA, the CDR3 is TGTGCCAGCAGCCGGGGACAGATTGAGACCCAGTACTTC. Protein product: CASSRGQIETQYF.

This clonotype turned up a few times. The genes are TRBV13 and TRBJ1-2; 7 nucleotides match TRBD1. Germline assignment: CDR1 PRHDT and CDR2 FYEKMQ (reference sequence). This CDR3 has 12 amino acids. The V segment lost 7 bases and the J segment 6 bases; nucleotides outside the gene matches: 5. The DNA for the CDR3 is TGTGCCAGCACCCAGACAGGGAATGGCTACACCTTC. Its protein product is CASTQTGNGYTF.

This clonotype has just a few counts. CDR3 in amino acids: CASSPTGGVGELFF. CDR3 nucleotide sequence: TGCGCCAGCAGCCCCACTGGGGGGGTGGGGGAGCTGTTTTTT. The chain joins TRBV4-3 to TRBJ2-2; TRBD2 matches at 7 bases. CDR1 is LGHNA and CDR2 is YSLEER in the germline V gene. The CDR3 contains 14 residues. Trimming at V came to 4 bases and at J to 8 bases, leaving 7 bases not matched to a gene.

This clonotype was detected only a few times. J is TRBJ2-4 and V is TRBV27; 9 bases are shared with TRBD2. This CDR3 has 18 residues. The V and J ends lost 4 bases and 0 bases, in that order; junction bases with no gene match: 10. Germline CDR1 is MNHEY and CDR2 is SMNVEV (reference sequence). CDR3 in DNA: TGTGCCAGCAGTTCCGTCCAGCGGGGGGCACTAGCCAAAAACATTCAGTACTTC. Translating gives CASSSVQRGALAKNIQYF.

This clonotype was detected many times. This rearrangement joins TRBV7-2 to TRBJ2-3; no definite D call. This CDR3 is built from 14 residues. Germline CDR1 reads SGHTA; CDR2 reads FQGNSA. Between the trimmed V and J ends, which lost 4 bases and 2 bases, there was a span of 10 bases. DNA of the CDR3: TGTGCCAGCAGCTCCTATTTGGCCACAGATACGCAGTATTTT. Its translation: CASSSYLATDTQYF. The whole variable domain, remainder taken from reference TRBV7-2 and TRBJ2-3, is GAGVSQSPSNKVTEKGKDVELRCDPISGHTALYWYRQSLGQGLEFLIYFQGNSAPDKSGLPSDRFSAERTGGSVSTLTIQRTQQEDSAVYLCASSSYLATDTQYFGPGTRLTVL.

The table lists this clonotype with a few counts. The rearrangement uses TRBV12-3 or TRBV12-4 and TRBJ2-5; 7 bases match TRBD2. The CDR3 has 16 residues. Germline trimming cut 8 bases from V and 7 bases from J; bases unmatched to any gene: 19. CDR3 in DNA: TGTGCCAGCGCGGGGCCCTCCGGGACTATGTCAGGGACCCAGTACTTC. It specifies CASAGPSGTMSGTQYF.

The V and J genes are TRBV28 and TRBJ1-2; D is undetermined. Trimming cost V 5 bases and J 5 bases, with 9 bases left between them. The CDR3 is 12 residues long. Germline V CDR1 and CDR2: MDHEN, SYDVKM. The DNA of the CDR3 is TGTGCCAGCAGTACCAACCCGTATGGCTACACCTTC. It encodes CASSTNPYGYTF.

The CDR3 is CASTESHMEGVGTEAFF. The CDR3 DNA sequence: TGCGCCAGCACCGAGTCGCATATGGAGGGGGTTGGGACTGAAGCTTTCTTT. The rearrangement links TRBV4-3 to TRBJ1-1; D is perhaps TRBD1 (6 bases). Trimming removed 7 bases at V and 5 bases at J, with 26 bases between. Germline CDR1 LGHNA, CDR2 YSLEER. The CDR3 loop spans 17 amino acids.

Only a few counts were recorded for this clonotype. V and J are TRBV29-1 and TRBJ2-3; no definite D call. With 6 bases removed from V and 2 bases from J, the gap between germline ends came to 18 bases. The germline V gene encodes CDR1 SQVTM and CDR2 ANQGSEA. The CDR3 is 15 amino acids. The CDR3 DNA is TGCAGCGTAATCGGACCAGCAGACAACACAGATACGCAGTATTTT. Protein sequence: CSVIGPADNTDTQYF.

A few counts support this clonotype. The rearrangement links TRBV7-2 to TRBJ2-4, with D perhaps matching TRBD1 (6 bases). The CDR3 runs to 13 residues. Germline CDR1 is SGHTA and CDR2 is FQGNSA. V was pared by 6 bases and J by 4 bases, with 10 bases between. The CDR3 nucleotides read TGTGCCAGCAGTTGGGACAATAAAAACATTCAGTACTTC. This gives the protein CASSWDNKNIQYF.

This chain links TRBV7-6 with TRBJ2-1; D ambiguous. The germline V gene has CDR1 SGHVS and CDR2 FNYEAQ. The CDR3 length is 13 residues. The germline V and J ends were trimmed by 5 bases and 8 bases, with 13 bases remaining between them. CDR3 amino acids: CASSLIPEDEQFF. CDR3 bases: TGTGCCAGCAGCCTTATACCCGAGGATGAGCAGTTCTTC.

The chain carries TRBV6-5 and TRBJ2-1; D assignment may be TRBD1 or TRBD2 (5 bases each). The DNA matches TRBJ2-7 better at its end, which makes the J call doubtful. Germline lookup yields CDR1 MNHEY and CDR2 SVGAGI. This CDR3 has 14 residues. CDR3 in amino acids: CASHRGTRSYEQYF. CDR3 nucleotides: TGTGCCAGCCATAGGGGCACTAGGTCCTACGAGCAGTACTTC.

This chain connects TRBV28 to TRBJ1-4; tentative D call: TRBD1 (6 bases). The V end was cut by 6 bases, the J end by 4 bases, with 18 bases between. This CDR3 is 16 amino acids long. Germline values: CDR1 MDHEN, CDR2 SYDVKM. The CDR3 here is CASRVDSTFVNEKLFF. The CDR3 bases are TGTGCCAGCAGGGTGGACAGCACCTTTGTTAATGAAAAACTGTTTTTT. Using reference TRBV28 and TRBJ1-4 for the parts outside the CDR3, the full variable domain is DVKVTQSSRYLVKRTGEKVFLECVQDMDHENMFWYRQDPGLGLRLIYFSYDVKMKEKGDIPEGYSVSREKKERFSLILESASTNQTSMYLCASRVDSTFVNEKLFFGSGTQLSVL.

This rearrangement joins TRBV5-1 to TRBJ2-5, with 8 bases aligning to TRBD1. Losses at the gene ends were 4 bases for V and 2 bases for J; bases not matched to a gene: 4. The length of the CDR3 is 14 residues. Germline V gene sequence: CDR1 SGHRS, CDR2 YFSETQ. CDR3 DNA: TGCGCCAGCAGCGGGGACAGGATACAAGAGACCCAGTACTTC. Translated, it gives CASSGDRIQETQYF.

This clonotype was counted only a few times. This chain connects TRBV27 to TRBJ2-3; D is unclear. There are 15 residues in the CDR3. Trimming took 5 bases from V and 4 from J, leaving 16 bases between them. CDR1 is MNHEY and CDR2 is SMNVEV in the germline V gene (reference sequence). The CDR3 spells CASSLTPFLADTQYF. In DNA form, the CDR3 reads TGTGCCAGCAGTCTAACCCCCTTCCTCGCAGATACGCAGTATTTT.

The CDR3 sequence: CATSREGLGYEQYF. The CDR3 region has the DNA TGTGCCACCAGCAGAGAAGGACTGGGCTACGAGCAGTACTTC. The chain uses TRBV15 and TRBJ2-1; D possibly corresponds to TRBD2 (5 bases). Gene TRBJ2-7 matches the end of the DNA better, so the J call may be wrong. The CDR3 consists of 14 residues. Germline V gene sequence: CDR1 LNHNV, CDR2 YYDKDF (reference sequence).

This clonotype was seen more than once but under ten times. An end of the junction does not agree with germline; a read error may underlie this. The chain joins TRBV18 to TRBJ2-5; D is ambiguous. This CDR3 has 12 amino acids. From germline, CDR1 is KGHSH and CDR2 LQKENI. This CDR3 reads CASSPEEETQYF. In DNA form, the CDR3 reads TGTGCCAGTTCACCCGAGGAAGAGACCCAGTACTTC.

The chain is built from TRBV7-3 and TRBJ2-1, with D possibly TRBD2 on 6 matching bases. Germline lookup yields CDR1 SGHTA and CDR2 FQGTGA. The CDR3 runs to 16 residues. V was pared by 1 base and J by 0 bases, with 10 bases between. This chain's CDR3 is CASSLRSGGSYNEQFF. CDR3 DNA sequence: TGTGCCAGCAGCTTAAGGTCCGGGGGCTCCTACAATGAGCAGTTCTTC.

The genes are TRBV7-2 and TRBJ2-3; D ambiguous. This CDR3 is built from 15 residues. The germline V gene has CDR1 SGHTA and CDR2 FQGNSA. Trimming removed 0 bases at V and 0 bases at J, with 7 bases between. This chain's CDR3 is CASSLARTSTDTQYF. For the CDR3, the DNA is TGTGCCAGCAGCTTAGCCAGAACTAGCACAGATACGCAGTATTTT.

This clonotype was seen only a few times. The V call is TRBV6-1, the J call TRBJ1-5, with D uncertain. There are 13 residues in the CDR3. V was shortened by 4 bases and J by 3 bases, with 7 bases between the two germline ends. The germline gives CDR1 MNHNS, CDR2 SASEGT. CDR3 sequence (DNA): TGTGCCAGCAGTGCTAGGATCAATCAGCCCCAGCATTTT. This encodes CASSARINQPQHF.

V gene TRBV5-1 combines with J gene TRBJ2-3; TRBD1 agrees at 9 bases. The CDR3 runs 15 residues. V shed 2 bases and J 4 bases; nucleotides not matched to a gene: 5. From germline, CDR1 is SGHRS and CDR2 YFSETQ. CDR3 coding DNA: TGCGCCAGCAGCTTACAGGGGGCGCGTCCAGATACGCAGTATTTT. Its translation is CASSLQGARPDTQYF.

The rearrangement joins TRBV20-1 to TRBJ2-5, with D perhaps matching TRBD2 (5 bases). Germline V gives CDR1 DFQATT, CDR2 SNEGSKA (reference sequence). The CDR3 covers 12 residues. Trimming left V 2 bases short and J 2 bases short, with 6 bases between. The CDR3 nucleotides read TGCAGTGCTAGAACGGGGCAAGAGACCCAGTACTTC. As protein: CSARTGQETQYF.

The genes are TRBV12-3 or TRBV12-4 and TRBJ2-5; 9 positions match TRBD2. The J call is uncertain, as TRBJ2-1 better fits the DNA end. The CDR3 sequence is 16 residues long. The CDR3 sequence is CASRKRLAALVGEQFF. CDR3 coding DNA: TGTGCCAGCAGAAAGAGACTAGCGGCCTTGGTCGGTGAGCAGTTCTTC.

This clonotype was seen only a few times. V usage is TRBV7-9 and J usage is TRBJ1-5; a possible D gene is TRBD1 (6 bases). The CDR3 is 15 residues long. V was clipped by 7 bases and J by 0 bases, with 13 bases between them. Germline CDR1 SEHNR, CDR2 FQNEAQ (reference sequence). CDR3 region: CASTPGTTSNQPQHF. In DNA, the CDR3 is TGTGCCAGCACCCCAGGGACAACTAGCAATCAGCCCCAGCATTTT.